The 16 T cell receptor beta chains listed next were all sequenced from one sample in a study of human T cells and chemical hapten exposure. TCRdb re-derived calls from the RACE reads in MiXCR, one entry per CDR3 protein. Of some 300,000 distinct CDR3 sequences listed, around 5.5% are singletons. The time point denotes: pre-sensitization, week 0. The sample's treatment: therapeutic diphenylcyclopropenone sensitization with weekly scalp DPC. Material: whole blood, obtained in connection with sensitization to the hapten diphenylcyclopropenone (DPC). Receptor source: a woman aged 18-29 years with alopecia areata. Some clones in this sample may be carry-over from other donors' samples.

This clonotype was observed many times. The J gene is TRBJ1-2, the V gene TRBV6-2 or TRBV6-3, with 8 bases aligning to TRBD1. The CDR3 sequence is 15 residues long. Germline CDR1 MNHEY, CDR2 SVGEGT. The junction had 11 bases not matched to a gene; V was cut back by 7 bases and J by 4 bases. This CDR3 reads CASIKSRDRSYGYTF. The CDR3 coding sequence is TGTGCCAGCATCAAATCCCGGGACAGGAGCTATGGCTACACCTTC.

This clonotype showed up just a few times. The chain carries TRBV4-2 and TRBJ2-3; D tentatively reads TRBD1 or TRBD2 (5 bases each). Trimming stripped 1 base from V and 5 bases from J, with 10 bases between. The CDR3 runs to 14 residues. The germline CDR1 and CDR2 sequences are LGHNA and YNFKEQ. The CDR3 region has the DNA TGTGCCAGCAGCCAAGGGCAGAGGGGAGATACGCAGTATTTT. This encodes CASSQGQRGDTQYF.

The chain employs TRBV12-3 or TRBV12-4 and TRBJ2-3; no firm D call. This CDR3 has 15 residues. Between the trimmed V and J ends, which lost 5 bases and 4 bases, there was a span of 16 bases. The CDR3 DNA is TGTGCCAGCAGTCAATCTGGGTCCCCGGCAGATACGCAGTATTTT. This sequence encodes CASSQSGSPADTQYF.

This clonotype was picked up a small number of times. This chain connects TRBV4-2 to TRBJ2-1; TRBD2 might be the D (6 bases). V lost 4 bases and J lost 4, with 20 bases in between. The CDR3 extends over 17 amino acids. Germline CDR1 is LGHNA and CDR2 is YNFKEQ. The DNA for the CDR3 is TGTGCCAGCAGCCGGCGGAGCCGGGACTCCCTATACAATGAGCAGTTCTTC. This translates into CASSRRSRDSLYNEQFF.

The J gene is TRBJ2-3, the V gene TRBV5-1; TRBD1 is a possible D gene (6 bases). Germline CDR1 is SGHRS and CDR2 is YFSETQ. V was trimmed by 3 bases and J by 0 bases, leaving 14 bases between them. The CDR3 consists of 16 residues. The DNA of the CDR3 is TGCGCCAGCAGCTCTGGGACAAACCCTAGCACAGATACGCAGTATTTT. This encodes CASSSGTNPSTDTQYF.

The CDR3 here is CASSLSLGGYSNQPQHF. CDR3 coding DNA: TGTGCCAGCAGTTTATCTTTAGGGGGCTATAGCAATCAGCCCCAGCATTTT. The chain employs TRBV28 and TRBJ1-5; 7 bases are shared with TRBD1. The CDR3 covers 17 residues. Germline trimming cut 1 base from V and 0 bases from J; bases unmatched to any gene: 6. The germline CDR1 and CDR2 sequences are MDHEN and SYDVKM.

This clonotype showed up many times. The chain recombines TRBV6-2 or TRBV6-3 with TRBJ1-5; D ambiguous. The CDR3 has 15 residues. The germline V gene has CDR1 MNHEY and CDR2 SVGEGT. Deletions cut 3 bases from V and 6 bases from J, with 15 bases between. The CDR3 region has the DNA TGTGCCAGCAGTTATTCGAGGCAGTCCGGTCAGCCCCAGCATTTT. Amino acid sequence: CASSYSRQSGQPQHF.

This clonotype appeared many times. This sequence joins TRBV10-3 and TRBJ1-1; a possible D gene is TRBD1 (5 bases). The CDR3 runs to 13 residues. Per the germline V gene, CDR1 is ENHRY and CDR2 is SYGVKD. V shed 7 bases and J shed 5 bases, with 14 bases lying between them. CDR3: CAIKGSLGTEAFF. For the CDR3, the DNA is TGTGCCATCAAGGGGTCCTTAGGGACTGAAGCTTTCTTT.

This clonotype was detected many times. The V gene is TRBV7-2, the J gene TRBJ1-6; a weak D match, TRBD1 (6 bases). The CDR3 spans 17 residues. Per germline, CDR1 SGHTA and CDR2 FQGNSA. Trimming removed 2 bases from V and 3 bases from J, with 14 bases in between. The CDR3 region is CASSLTTQGLYNSPLHF. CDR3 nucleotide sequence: TGTGCCAGCAGCTTAACTACACAGGGTCTCTATAATTCACCCCTCCACTTT.

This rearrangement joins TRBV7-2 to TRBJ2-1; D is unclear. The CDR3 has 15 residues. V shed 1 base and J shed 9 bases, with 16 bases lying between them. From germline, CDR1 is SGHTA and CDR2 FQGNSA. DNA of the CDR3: TGTGCCAGCAGCTTAGTTCCGGTCTCCGGCGGTGAGCAGTTCTTC. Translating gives CASSLVPVSGGEQFF. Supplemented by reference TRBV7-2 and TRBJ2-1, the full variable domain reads GAGVSQSPSNKVTEKGKDVELRCDPISGHTALYWYRQSLGQGLEFLIYFQGNSAPDKSGLPSDRFSAERTGGSVSTLTIQRTQQEDSAVYLCASSLVPVSGGEQFFGPGTRLTVL.

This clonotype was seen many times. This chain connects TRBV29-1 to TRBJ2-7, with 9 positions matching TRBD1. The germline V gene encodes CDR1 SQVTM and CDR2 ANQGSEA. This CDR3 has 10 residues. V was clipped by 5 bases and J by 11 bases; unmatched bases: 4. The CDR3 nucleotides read TGCAGCGTTCGACAGGGGGAAGAGTACTTC. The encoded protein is CSVRQGEEYF.

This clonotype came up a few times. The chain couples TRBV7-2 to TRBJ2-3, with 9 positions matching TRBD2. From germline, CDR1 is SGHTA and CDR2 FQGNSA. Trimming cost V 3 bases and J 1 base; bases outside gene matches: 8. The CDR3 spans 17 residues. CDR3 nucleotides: TGTGCCAGCAGCTTCAGGAGCGGGGGGATAGGCACAGATACGCAGTATTTT. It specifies CASSFRSGGIGTDTQYF.

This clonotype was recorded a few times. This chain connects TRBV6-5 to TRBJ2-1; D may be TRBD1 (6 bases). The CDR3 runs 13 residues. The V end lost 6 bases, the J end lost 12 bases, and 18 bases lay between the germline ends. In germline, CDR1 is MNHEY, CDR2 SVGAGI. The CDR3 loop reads CASSPDSLAGQFF. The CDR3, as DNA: TGTGCCAGCAGCCCGGACAGCCTAGCTGGGCAGTTCTTC.

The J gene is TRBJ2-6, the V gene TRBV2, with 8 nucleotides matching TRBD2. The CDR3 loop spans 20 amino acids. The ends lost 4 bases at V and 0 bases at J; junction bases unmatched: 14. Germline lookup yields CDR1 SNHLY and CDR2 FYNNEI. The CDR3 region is CASSGSGGPIFSSGANVLTF. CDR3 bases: TGTGCCAGCAGTGGAAGCGGGGGACCGATCTTCAGCTCTGGGGCCAACGTCCTGACTTTC.

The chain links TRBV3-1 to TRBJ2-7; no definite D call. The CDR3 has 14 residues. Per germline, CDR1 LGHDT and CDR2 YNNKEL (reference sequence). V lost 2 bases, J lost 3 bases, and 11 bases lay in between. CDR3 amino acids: CASSQMRGSYEQYF. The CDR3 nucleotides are TGTGCCAGCAGCCAAATGCGTGGAAGCTACGAGCAGTACTTC.

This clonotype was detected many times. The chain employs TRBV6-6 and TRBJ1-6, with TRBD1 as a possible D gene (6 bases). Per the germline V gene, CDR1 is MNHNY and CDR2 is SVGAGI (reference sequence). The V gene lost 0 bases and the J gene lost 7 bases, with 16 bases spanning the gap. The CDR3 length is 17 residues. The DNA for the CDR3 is TGTGCCAGCAGTTACTCGCCGGGGGGCGCGGGGAATTCACCCCTCCACTTT. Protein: CASSYSPGGAGNSPLHF.